A single sample gave rise to the 8 T cell receptor beta chains below, sequenced in a study of blood T cells in healthy people across ages. PCR was performed a second time for about 7 to 11 cycles using a sample-barcoded 5' primer and a J-beta primer mix. Using its own MiXCR run on the 5' RACE reads, TCRdb lists one record per CDR3 protein. The sample has some 1,500,000 distinct CDR3 sequences; approximately 42% are singletons. The sample comprised blood. These receptors were obtained from a woman younger than 35 in good health.

The rearrangement joins TRBV7-7 to TRBJ2-1; the D gene is possibly TRBD2 (6 bases). Germline assignment: CDR1 SSHAT and CDR2 FNYEAQ (reference sequence). CDR3 length: 13 residues. CDR3 DNA sequence: TGTGCGAGCGGGTCAGGGCTTTACAATGAGCAGTTCTTC. It is translated as CASGSGLYNEQFF.

The V gene is TRBV29-1, the J gene TRBJ2-2, with D possibly matching TRBD1 (6 bases). With 3 bases removed from V and 0 bases from J, the gap between germline ends came to 11 bases. Germline V gene lookup returns CDR1 SQVTM and CDR2 ANQGSEA. The CDR3 loop spans 15 amino acids. The CDR3 DNA follows: TGCAGCGTTGACTGGGACAAGACGAACACCGGGGAGCTGTTTTTT. Translated: CSVDWDKTNTGELFF.

The genes are TRBV6-6 and TRBJ1-2; 8 nucleotides line up with TRBD1. Unmatched junction bases numbered 5, after V lost 5 bases and J lost 3 bases. Germline V lookup: CDR1 MNHNY, CDR2 SVGAGI (reference sequence). This CDR3 has 14 amino acids. The CDR3 loop reads CASSKQGGDYGYTF. The CDR3 DNA sequence: TGTGCCAGCAGTAAACAGGGGGGGGACTATGGCTACACCTTC.

This clonotype was observed a few times. The gene calls are TRBV28 and TRBJ2-4; D not resolved. Germline V lookup: CDR1 MDHEN, CDR2 SYDVKM. The CDR3 runs 15 residues. Trimming left V 6 bases short and J 0 bases short, with 12 bases between. CDR3 amino acids: CASSPQYLAKNIQYF. CDR3 in DNA: TGTGCCAGCAGCCCTCAGTACCTAGCCAAAAACATTCAGTACTTC.

The V gene is TRBV3-1, the J gene TRBJ2-1; 9 nucleotides agree with TRBD2. Germline values: CDR1 LGHDT, CDR2 YNNKEL (reference sequence). Trimming took 1 base from V and 8 from J; bases not matched to a gene: 15. CDR3 size: 18 residues. CDR3 region: CASSQALLAGGPVDEQFF. As DNA, the CDR3 is TGTGCCAGCAGCCAAGCCTTGTTGGCGGGGGGGCCGGTGGATGAGCAGTTCTTC.

This clonotype was seen more than once but under ten times. The rearrangement joins TRBV7-2 to TRBJ2-5; D may match TRBD1 or TRBD2 (6 bases each). V lost 7 bases and J lost 2, with 14 bases in between. CDR3 length: 14 amino acids. Germline V CDR1 and CDR2: SGHTA, FQGNSA. The CDR3 loop is CASKPGGGQETQYF. Written as DNA, the CDR3 is TGTGCCAGCAAGCCAGGAGGGGGACAAGAGACCCAGTACTTC.

This clonotype appeared once. CDR3: CASGTGLPKEPQHF. In nucleotides, the CDR3 is TGTGCCAGCGGAACAGGGCTCCCCAAGGAGCCCCAGCATTTT. The chain has TRBV12-3 or TRBV12-4 and TRBJ1-5, with D possibly being TRBD1 (6 bases). This CDR3 spans 14 amino acids. V was clipped by 8 bases and J by 8 bases, with 19 bases between them.

Only a few counts were recorded for this clonotype. The V call is TRBV4-3, the J call TRBJ2-1, with D unclear. Germline CDR1 is LGHNA and CDR2 is YSLEER. Deletions cut 3 bases from V and 8 bases from J, with 14 bases between. The CDR3 consists of 14 residues. The CDR3 nucleotides are TGCGCCAGCAGCCAGGGCCTCTTTGGAGATGAGCAGTTCTTC. Translated: CASSQGLFGDEQFF.